This T cell receptor beta chain was obtained from a study of blood T cell repertoires in COVID-19. The V and J ends lost 4 bases and 3 bases, in that order; junction bases with no gene match: 5. The germline V gene has CDR1 SGHRS and CDR2 YFSETQ. This CDR3 has 15 residues. Authors' data handling: From reference gene primer amplification, estimates of nucleated cell counts were derived. The repertoire was sequenced with immunoSEQ multiplex PCR; TCRdb's copy has only in-frame clones and lacks some. V and J calls and clone size are as listed in that table; D and trimming were resolved from the DNA. The sample yields fewer than 400,000 clones, 80% to 90% seen once.

The chain is built from TRBV5-1 and TRBJ2-2, with 8 nucleotides matching TRBD2. The sequencing sample was made of PBMCs or T cells enriched from blood (not recorded which). This receptor was obtained from a woman aged 18-29 years who had recovered from COVID-19. As DNA, the CDR3 is TGCGCCAGCAGCCCGGATAGCGGGGACACCGGGGAGCTGTTTTTT. Amino acids: CASSPDSGDTGELFF.